The 5 T cell receptor beta chains below were found in one sample sequenced in a study of blood T cell repertoires in COVID-19. Generated by immunoSEQ multiplex PCR, the TCRdb table keeps only in-frame clones and is missing some. The repertoire has more than 250,000 clones, about 91% of them found once; the top ten carry 1% to 1.5%. What was sequenced was PBMCs or T cells enriched from blood (not recorded which). Receptor source: a woman between 40 and 50 years old with acute COVID-19.

The gene calls are TRBV11-3 and TRBJ2-1, with TRBD2 identical over 16 bases. CDR3 length: 15 residues. Germline CDR1 SGHNT, CDR2 YENEEA. The J segment lost 10 bases and the V segment lost 5 bases, leaving 5 bases of the junction unmatched. The CDR3 loop reads CASSPGLAGGPEQFF. CDR3 in DNA: TGTGCCAGCAGCCCGGGACTAGCGGGAGGGCCCGAGCAGTTCTTC.

The chain employs TRBV11-2 and TRBJ1-1; TRBD1 aligns across 9 bases. Germline assignment: CDR1 SGHAT and CDR2 FQNNGV. Losses at the gene ends were 3 bases for V and 1 base for J; bases not matched to a gene: 15. This CDR3 is built from 19 residues. The CDR3 spells CASSFGDTRTGARNTEAFF. The CDR3 coding sequence is TGTGCCAGCAGCTTTGGTGATACGAGGACAGGGGCGAGGAACACTGAAGCTTTCTTT.

J is TRBJ2-3 and V is TRBV29-1; the D is unclear. This CDR3 spans 11 amino acids. Deletions cut 5 bases from V and 5 bases from J, with 8 bases between. CDR1 SQVTM and CDR2 ANQGSEA come from the germline V gene. The CDR3 protein is CSVFIVDTQYF. For the CDR3, the DNA is TGCAGCGTTTTTATTGTAGATACGCAGTATTTT.

The chain recombines TRBV24-1 with TRBJ2-7; 8 nucleotides match TRBD2. Germline values: CDR1 KGHDR, CDR2 SFDVKD. CDR3 length: 13 residues. The V and J ends lost 9 bases and 2 bases, in that order; junction bases with no gene match: 5. CDR3 bases: TGTGCCACCTCCCCGGGGGGGACCTACGAGCAGTACTTC. Its protein product is CATSPGGTYEQYF.

The V and J genes are TRBV27 and TRBJ2-3; 9 bases match TRBD2. The V and J ends lost 3 bases and 3 bases, in that order; junction bases with no gene match: 7. Germline assignment: CDR1 MNHEY and CDR2 SMNVEV (reference sequence). The length of the CDR3 is 16 residues. CDR3 in DNA: TGTGCCAGCAGTTTGAGGGCGGGAGGGCCGACAGATACGCAGTATTTT. Its protein product is CASSLRAGGPTDTQYF.